This TCR beta chain was obtained from a study of blood T cells in healthy people across ages. Findings and limits, study-wide: Estimates of total diversity, which came from one million sequenced T cells, were considered to be underestimates.

This CDR3 spans 15 amino acids. Looked up from germline, CDR1 is ENHRY and CDR2 is SYGVKD. J gave up 3 bases and V 2 bases, and 2 bases lay outside the gene matches. On this clonotype itself: The antigen remains unidentified.

Together with a sample-barcoded 5' primer, a J-beta primer mix was included in a second PCR lasting about 6 to 11 cycles. MiXCR, run by TCRdb on the 5' RACE reads, gives a single entry per CDR3 protein. The table lists just over 800,000 distinct CDR3 sequences, 62% of them singletons. Every donor contributed roughly 11 milliliters of peripheral blood by blood draw. Samples each yielded at least 5 micrograms of total RNA. Sequenced material: blood. The receptor comes from a young man in good health. The genes are TRBV10-3 and TRBJ2-3; 10 bases are shared with TRBD1. CDR3 amino acids: CAISEQDRGTDTQYF. CDR3 nucleotide sequence: TGTGCCATCAGTGAGCAGGACAGGGGGACAGATACGCAGTATTTT.